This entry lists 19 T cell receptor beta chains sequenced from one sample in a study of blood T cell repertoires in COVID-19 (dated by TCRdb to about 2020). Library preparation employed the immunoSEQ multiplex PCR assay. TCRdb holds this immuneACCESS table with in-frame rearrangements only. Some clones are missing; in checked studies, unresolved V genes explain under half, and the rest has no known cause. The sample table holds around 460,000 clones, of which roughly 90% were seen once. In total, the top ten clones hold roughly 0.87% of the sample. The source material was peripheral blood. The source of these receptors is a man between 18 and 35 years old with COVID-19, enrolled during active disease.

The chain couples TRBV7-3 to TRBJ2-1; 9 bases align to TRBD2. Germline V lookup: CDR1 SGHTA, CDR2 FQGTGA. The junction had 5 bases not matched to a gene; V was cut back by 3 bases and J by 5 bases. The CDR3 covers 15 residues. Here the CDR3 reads CASSLISGSHNEQFF. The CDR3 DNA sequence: TGTGCCAGCAGCTTGATTAGCGGGAGTCACAATGAGCAGTTCTTC. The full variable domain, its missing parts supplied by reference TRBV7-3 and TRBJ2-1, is GAGVSQTPSNKVTEKGKYVELRCDPISGHTALYWYRQSLGQGPEFLIYFQGTGAADDSGLPNDRFFAVRPEGSVSTLKIQRTERGDSAVYLCASSLISGSHNEQFFGPGTRLTVL.

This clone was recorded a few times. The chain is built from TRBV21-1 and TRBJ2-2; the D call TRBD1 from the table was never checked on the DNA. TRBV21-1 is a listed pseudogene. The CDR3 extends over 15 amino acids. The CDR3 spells CASRLGGQQHRGAVF. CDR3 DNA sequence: TGTGCCAGCAGACTTGGGGGACAGCAACACCGGGGAGCTGTTTTT.

The CDR3 protein is CASSQVASDEQFF. The CDR3 DNA is TGTGCCAGCAGCCAGGTCGCGAGCGATGAGCAGTTCTTC. The chain couples TRBV14 to TRBJ2-1; D is unclear. CDR1 and CDR2 from the germline V gene are SGHDN and FVKESK. Trimming removed 3 bases from V and 8 bases from J, with 11 bases in between. This CDR3 has 13 residues.

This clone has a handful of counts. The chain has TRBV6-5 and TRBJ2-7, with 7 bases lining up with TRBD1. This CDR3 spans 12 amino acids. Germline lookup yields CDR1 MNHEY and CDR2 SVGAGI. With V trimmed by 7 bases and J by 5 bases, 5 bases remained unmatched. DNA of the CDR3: TGTGCCAGCAAGACAGGGATCAACGAGCAGTACTTC. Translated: CASKTGINEQYF.

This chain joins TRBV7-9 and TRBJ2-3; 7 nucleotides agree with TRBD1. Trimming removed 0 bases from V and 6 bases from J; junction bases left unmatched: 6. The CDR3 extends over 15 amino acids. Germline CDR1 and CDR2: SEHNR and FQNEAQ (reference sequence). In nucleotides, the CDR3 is TGTGCCAGCAGCTTAGCACAGGGGCGGGCCGATACGCAGTATTTT. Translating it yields CASSLAQGRADTQYF.

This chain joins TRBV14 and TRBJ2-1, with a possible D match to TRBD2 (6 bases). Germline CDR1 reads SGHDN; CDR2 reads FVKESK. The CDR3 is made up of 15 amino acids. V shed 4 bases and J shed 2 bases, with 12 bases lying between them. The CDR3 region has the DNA TGTGCCAGCAGCCCGCGGGGCTTCCCCTACAATGAGCAGTTCTTC. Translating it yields CASSPRGFPYNEQFF.

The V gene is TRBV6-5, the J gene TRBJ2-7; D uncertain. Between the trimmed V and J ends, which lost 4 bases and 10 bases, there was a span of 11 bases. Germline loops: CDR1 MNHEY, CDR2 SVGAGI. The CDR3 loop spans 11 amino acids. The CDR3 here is CASSLGAVQYF. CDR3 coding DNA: TGTGCCAGCAGTTTGGGTGCGGTTCAGTACTTC.

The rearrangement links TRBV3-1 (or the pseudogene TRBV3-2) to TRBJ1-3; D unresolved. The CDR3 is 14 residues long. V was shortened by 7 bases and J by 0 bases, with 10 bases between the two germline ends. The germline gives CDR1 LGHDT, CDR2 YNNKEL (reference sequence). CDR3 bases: TGTGCCAGCACCCCCGGCGGCTCTGGAAACACCATATATTTT. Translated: CASTPGGSGNTIYF.

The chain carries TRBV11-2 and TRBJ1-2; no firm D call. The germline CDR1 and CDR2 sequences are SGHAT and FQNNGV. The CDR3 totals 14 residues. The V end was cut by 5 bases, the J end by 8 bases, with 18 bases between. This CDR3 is CASSPPLVVTGYTF. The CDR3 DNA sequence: TGTGCCAGCAGCCCTCCCTTAGTTGTAACCGGCTACACCTTC. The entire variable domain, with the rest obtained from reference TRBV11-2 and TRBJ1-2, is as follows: EAGVAQSPRYKIIEKRQSVAFWCNPISGHATLYWYQQILGQGPKLLIQFQNNGVVDDSQLPKDRFSAERLKGVDSTLKIQPAKLEDSAVYLCASSPPLVVTGYTFGSGTRLTVV.

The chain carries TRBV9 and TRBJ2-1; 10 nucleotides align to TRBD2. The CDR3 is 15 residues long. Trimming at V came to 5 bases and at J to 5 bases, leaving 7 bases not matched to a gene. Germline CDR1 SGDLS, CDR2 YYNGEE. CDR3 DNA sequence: TGTGCCAGCAGTCCGGGACTAGCGAACCACAATGAGCAGTTCTTC. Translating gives CASSPGLANHNEQFF.

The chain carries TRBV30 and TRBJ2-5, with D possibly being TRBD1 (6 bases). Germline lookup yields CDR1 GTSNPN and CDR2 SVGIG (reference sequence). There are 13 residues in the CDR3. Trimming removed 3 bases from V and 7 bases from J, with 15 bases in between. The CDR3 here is CAWRQGNVGTQYF. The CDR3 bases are TGTGCCTGGAGGCAGGGGAACGTGGGGACCCAGTACTTC.

CDR3 protein: CAWTHGLAGGEDTQYF. The CDR3 region has the DNA TGTGCCTGGACCCACGGACTAGCGGGAGGTGAGGATACGCAGTATTTT. V is TRBV30 and J is TRBJ2-3, with 14 bases identical to TRBD2. Germline lookup yields CDR1 GTSNPN and CDR2 SVGIG (reference sequence). Losses at the gene ends were 4 bases for V and 6 bases for J; bases not matched to a gene: 9. This CDR3 is built from 16 residues.

CDR3 DNA sequence: TGTGCCAGCAGTGTTGGAGAGGGGACTAGCGGGAGGGATGGCACAGATACGCAGTATTTT. This encodes CASSVGEGTSGRDGTDTQYF. The chain couples TRBV2 to TRBJ2-3; the match to TRBD2 covers 16 bases. CDR1 is SNHLY and CDR2 is FYNNEI in the germline V gene. Germline trimming cut 4 bases from V and 1 base from J; bases unmatched to any gene: 11. The CDR3 has 20 residues.

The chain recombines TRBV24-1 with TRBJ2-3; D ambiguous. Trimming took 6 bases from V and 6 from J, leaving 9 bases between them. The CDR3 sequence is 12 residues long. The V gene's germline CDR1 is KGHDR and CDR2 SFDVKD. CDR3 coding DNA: TGTGCCACCAGTAGCGTTTTGGATACGCAGTATTTT. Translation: CATSSVLDTQYF.

CDR3 DNA: TGTGCCAGCAGTGGAGGGGGCCCTTATGGCTACACCTTC. Its protein product is CASSGGGPYGYTF. The chain uses TRBV2 and TRBJ1-2; 7 bases match TRBD1. Germline CDR1 reads SNHLY; CDR2 reads FYNNEI. The CDR3 extends over 13 amino acids. V was clipped by 4 bases and J by 5 bases; unmatched bases: 4.

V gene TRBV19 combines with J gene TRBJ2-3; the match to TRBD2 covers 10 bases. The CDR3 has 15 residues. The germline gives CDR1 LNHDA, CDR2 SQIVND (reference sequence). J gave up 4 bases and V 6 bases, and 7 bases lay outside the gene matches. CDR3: CASSYTSGMADTQYF. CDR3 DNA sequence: TGTGCCAGTAGCTACACTAGCGGGATGGCAGATACGCAGTATTTT.

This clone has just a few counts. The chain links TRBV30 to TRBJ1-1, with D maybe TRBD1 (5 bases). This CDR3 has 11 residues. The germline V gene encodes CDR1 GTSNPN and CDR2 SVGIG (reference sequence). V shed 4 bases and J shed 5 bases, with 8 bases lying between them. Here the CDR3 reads CAWTRDTEAFF. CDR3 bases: TGTGCCTGGACCAGGGATACTGAAGCTTTCTTT.

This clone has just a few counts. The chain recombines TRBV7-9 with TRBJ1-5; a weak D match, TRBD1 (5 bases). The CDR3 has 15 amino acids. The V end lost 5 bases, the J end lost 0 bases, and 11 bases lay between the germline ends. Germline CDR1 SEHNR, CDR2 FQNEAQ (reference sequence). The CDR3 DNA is TGTGCCAGCAGCCGGGGGACGTATAGCAATCAGCCCCAGCATTTT. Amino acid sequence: CASSRGTYSNQPQHF.

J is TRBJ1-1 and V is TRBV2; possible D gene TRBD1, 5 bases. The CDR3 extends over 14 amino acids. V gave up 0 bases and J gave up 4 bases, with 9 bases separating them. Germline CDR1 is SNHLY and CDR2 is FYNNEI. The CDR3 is CASSEAIGGTEAFF. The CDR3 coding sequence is TGTGCCAGCAGTGAAGCGATCGGGGGCACTGAAGCTTTCTTT.